The subject of this entry is one T cell receptor beta chain. The antigen remains undetermined. With autoimmune disease history or systemic immunosuppression, patients were excluded. The data were obtained in a study of OX40 agonist ivuxolimab in advanced cancers. For the study at large: Partial responses were recorded for three patients, including one with hepatocellular carcinoma and two with cutaneous melanoma.

Clones were sequenced by immunoSEQ multiplex PCR, and TCRdb holds only the in-frame ones, with some missing. The table lists nearly 45,000 clones, about 90% of them singletons. The J segment lost 2 bases and the V segment lost 5 bases, leaving 5 bases of the junction unmatched. This CDR3 is built from 14 residues. Germline assignment: CDR1 LNHDA and CDR2 SQIVND (reference sequence). General study results and limits: The CD4+ and CD8+ T cells in the blood had expanded clonally by week 6 at 0.1 to 3.0 mg/kg.

The chain carries TRBV19 and TRBJ2-7; 8 positions agree with TRBD1. This sequence originates from an adult with an advanced solid tumor such as melanoma, head and neck, liver or kidney cancer. The sequenced sample was CD4+ or CD8+ T cells sorted from blood, obtained in a trial of the OX40 agonist ivuxolimab. The chain's CDR3 is CASSAGTGTYEQYF. DNA for the CDR3: TGTGCCAGTAGTGCAGGGACAGGTACCTACGAGCAGTACTTC.